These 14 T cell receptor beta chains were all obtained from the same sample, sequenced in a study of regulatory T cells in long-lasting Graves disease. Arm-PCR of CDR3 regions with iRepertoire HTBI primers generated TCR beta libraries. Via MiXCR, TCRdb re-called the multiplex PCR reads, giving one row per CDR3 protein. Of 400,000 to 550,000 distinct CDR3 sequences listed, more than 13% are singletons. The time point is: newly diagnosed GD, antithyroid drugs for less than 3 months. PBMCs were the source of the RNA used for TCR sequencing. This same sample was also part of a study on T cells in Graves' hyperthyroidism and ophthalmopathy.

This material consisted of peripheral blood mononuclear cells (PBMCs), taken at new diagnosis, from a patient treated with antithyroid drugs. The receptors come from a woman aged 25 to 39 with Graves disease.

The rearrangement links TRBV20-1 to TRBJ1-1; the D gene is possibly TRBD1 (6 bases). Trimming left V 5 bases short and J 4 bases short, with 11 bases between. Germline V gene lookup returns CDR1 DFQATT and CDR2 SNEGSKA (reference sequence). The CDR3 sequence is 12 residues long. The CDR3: CSAQDRGTEAFF. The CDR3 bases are TGCAGTGCTCAGGACAGAGGCACTGAAGCTTTCTTT.

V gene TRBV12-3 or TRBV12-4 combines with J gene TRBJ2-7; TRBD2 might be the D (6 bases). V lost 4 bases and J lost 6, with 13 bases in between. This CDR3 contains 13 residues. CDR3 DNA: TGTGCCAGCAGTTCAACGGGACTGGGCGAGCAGTACTTC. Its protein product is CASSSTGLGEQYF.

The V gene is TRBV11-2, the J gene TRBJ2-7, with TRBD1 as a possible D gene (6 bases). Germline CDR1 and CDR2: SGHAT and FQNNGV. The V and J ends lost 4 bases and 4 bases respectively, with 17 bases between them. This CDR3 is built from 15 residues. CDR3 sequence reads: CASSYSVSGTYEQYF. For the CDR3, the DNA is TGTGCCAGCAGCTACAGCGTATCTGGGACATACGAGCAGTACTTC.

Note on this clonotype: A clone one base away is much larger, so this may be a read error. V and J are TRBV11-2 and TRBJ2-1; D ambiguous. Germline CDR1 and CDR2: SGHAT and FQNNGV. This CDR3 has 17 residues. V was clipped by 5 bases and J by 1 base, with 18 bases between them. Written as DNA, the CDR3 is TGTGCCAGCAGCCCCGAGGCTCCGCCGTATTCCTACAATGAGCAGTTCTTC. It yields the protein CASSPEAPPYSYNEQFF.

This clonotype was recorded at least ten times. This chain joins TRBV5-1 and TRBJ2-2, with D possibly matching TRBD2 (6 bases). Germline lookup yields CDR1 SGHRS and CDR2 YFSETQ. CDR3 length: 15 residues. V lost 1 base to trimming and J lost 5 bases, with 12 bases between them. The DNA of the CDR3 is TGCGCCAGCAGCTTGTCCCTAGCGCCAACCGGGGAGCTGTTTTTT. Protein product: CASSLSLAPTGELFF.

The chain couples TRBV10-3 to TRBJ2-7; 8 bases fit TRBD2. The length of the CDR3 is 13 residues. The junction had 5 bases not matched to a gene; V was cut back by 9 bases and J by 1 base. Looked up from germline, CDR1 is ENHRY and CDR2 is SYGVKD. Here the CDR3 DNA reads TGTGCCATTAGCGGGAAGGGGTCCTACGAGCAGTACTTC. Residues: CAISGKGSYEQYF.

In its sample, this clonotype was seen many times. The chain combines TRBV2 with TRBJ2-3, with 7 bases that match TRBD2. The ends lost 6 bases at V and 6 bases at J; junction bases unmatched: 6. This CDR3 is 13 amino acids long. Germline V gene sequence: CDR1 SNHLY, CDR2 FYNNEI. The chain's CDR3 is CASRISGPDTQYF. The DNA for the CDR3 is TGTGCCAGCAGGATTAGCGGGCCTGATACGCAGTATTTT.

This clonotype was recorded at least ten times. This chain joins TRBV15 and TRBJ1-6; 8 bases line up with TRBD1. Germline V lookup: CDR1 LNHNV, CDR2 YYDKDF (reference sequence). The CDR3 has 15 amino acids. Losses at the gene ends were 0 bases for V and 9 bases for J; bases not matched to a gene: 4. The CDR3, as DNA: TGTGCCACCAGCAGAGATGGACAGGGACGTTCACCCCTCCACTTT. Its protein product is CATSRDGQGRSPLHF.

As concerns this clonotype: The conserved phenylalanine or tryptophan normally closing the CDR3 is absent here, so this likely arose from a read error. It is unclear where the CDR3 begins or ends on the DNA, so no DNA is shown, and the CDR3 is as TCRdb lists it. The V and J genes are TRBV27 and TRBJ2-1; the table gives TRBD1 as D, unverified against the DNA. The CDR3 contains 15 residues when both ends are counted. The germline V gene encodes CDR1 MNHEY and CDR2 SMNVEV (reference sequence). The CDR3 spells CASSADSSSTPSLFS.

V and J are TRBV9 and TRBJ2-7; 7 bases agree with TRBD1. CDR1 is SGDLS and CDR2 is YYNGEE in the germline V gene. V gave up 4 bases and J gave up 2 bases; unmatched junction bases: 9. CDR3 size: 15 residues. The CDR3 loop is CASSPTLGGPYEQYF. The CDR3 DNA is TGTGCCAGCAGCCCTACCCTAGGGGGCCCCTACGAGCAGTACTTC.

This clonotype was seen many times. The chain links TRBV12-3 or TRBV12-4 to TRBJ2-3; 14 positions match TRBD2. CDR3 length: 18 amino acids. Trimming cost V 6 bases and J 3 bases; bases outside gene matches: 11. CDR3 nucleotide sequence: TGTGCCAGCAGCACCCCGAGACTAGCGGGAGGGACAACAGATACGCAGTATTTT. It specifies CASSTPRLAGGTTDTQYF.

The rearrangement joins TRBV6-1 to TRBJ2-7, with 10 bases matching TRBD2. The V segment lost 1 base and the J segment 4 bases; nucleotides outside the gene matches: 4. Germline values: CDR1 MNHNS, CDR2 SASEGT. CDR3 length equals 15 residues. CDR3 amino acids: CASSEGSGRSYEQYF. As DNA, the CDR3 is TGTGCCAGCAGTGAAGGTAGCGGGAGGTCATACGAGCAGTACTTC.

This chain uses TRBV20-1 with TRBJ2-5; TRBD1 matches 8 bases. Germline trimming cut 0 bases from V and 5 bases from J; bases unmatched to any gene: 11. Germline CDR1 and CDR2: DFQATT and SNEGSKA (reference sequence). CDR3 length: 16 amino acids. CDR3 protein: CSARDLTGAVGETQYF. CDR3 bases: TGCAGTGCTAGAGACCTGACAGGGGCGGTCGGGGAGACCCAGTACTTC.

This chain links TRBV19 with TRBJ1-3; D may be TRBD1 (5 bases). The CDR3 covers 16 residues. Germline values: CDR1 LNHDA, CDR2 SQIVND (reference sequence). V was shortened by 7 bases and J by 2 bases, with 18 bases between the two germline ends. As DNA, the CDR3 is TGTGCCAGTAATCGACAGAGGGGTTCTACTGGAAACACCATATATTTT. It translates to CASNRQRGSTGNTIYF.